The 18 T cell receptor beta chains below come from one sample, sequenced in a study of control samples from healthy donors and cancer patients. Sequencing used immunoSEQ multiplex PCR; TCRdb keeps in-frame clones, though not all of them. The repertoire has 90,000 to 100,000 clones, 75% to 85% of them found once; the top ten carry approximately 10%. The sequenced material came from blood. The receptors here all came from a young woman in good health.

Only one count was recorded for this clone. The chain employs TRBV6-5 and TRBJ2-2; 8 nucleotides align to TRBD1. The CDR3 contains 15 residues. V dropped 10 bases and J dropped 1; count of bases not matched to a gene: 8. Germline-derived CDR1 and CDR2 are MNHEY and SVGAGI. The CDR3 coding sequence is TGTGCCACTTCCCCCGGGACAGGGAACACCGGGGAGCTGTTTTTT. Translated: CATSPGTGNTGELFF.

The chain has TRBV6-6 and TRBJ1-2; D perhaps matches TRBD1 (5 bases). The CDR3 contains 14 residues. Germline V gives CDR1 MNHNY, CDR2 SVGAGI (reference sequence). The germline V and J ends were trimmed by 6 bases and 4 bases, with 15 bases remaining between them. The CDR3 sequence is CASSRTLTAYGYTF. CDR3 DNA sequence: TGTGCCAGCAGCCGTACTCTGACAGCCTATGGCTACACCTTC.

This clone is a singleton in its sample. This chain joins TRBV19 and TRBJ2-1; no reliable D call. The CDR3 contains 16 residues. Germline loops: CDR1 LNHDA, CDR2 SQIVND (reference sequence). V dropped 7 bases and J dropped 7 bases, with 23 bases sitting between them. The chain's CDR3 is CASMAAVLAPRNEQFF. The CDR3 DNA reads as TGTGCCAGTATGGCGGCCGTCTTGGCCCCCCGAAATGAGCAGTTCTTC. The full variable domain, its missing parts supplied by reference TRBV19 and TRBJ2-1, is DGGITQSPKYLFRKEGQNVTLSCEQNLNHDAMYWYRQDPGQGLRLIYYSQIVNDFQKGDIAEGYSVSREKKESFPLTVTSAQKNPTAFYLCASMAAVLAPRNEQFFGPGTRLTVL.

This clone was detected once. The chain recombines TRBV6-6 with TRBJ1-1; D is possibly TRBD1 (5 bases). V was cut by 6 bases and J by 1 base, with 12 bases left in between. Germline V gene sequence: CDR1 MNHNY, CDR2 SVGAGI (reference sequence). This CDR3 comprises 14 residues. The CDR3 DNA follows: TGTGCCAGCAGGCCCCCGGGGGAGAACACTGAAGCTTTCTTT. It translates to CASRPPGENTEAFF.

The rearrangement joins TRBV21-1 to TRBJ2-3; TRBD2, the table's D call, was not compared with the DNA. TRBV21-1 is described as a pseudogene. CDR3 length: 15 amino acids. The CDR3 sequence: CASRGTSGGGGTQYF. The CDR3 DNA sequence: TGTGCCAGCAGGGGGACTAGCGGGGGAGGAGGTACGCAGTATTTT.

J is TRBJ1-1 and V is TRBV30, with no clear D. Germline V gene data show CDR1 as GTSNPN and CDR2 as SVGIG (reference sequence). V was pared by 5 bases and J by 1 base, with 2 bases between. CDR3 length equals 10 residues. CDR3 protein: CAWGNTEAFF. The CDR3 coding sequence is TGTGCCTGGGGGAACACTGAAGCTTTCTTT.

This clone was detected a few times. V gene TRBV15 combines with J gene TRBJ1-2; 7 nucleotides agree with TRBD1. V shed 9 bases, J shed 7 bases, and the junction held 8 bases outside the gene matches. The CDR3 contains 12 residues. Germline V gene sequence: CDR1 LNHNV, CDR2 YYDKDF (reference sequence). The CDR3 is CATTGVIGGYTF. In nucleotides, the CDR3 is TGTGCCACTACAGGGGTGATTGGTGGCTACACCTTC.

This sequence joins TRBV6-6 and TRBJ2-3; TRBD2 is a possible D gene (5 bases). The ends were cut back, 4 bases at V and 2 bases at J, with 13 bases in the middle. This CDR3 has 15 amino acids. Per the germline V gene, CDR1 is MNHNY and CDR2 is SVGAGI (reference sequence). DNA of the CDR3: TGTGCCAGCAGTTCAAATCCAGCGGACACAGATACGCAGTATTTT. Translated, it gives CASSSNPADTDTQYF.

This sequence joins TRBV6-5 and TRBJ1-1; a possible D gene is TRBD1 (6 bases). Trimming cost V 3 bases and J 2 bases, with 10 bases left between them. The CDR3 runs 14 residues. The germline gives CDR1 MNHEY, CDR2 SVGAGI. The CDR3: CASSYGQSNTEAFF. The CDR3 nucleotides read TGTGCCAGCAGTTATGGACAGTCAAACACTGAAGCTTTCTTT.

The V gene is TRBV20-1, the J gene TRBJ2-7, with TRBD2 as a possible D gene (6 bases). The V and J ends lost 5 bases and 6 bases respectively, with 17 bases between them. The CDR3 consists of 13 residues. Germline V gene lookup returns CDR1 DFQATT and CDR2 SNEGSKA (reference sequence). CDR3 in DNA: TGCAGTGCTGGTGCCGGGGGTTTCGGCGAGCAGTACTTC. It encodes CSAGAGGFGEQYF.

The chain couples TRBV6-6 to TRBJ1-3; tentative D call: TRBD1 (5 bases). From germline, CDR1 is MNHNY and CDR2 SVGAGI (reference sequence). The V end was cut by 5 bases, the J end by 0 bases, with 11 bases between. The CDR3 has 15 amino acids. This CDR3 is CASSEGSFSGNTIYF. The CDR3 nucleotides read TGTGCCAGCAGTGAGGGGTCCTTCTCTGGAAACACCATATATTTT.

The chain couples TRBV29-1 to TRBJ2-3; 8 nucleotides align to TRBD1. This CDR3 is 17 amino acids long. The trim removed 1 base at V and 2 bases at J, leaving 11 bases unmatched. Germline CDR1 reads SQVTM; CDR2 reads ANQGSEA. The CDR3 region is CSVEVQGALYYTDTQYF. The CDR3 coding sequence is TGCAGCGTTGAAGTCCAGGGGGCCCTTTATTACACAGATACGCAGTATTTT.

This clone was recorded a few times. The J gene is TRBJ1-5, the V gene TRBV6-2 or TRBV6-3; TRBD1 might be the D (6 bases). The CDR3 is 15 amino acids. Germline loops: CDR1 MNHEY, CDR2 SVGEGT. V lost 1 base to trimming and J lost 5 bases, with 12 bases between them. The CDR3 coding sequence is TGTGCCAGCAGTTACTGGCAGGGGATAGATCAGCCCCAGCATTTT. Protein sequence: CASSYWQGIDQPQHF.

The V call is TRBV5-1, the J call TRBJ2-5; TRBD2 aligns across 9 bases. Germline values: CDR1 SGHRS, CDR2 YFSETQ. The CDR3 is made up of 15 amino acids. After removal of 3 bases from V and 7 bases from J, the junction contained 10 bases not matched to a gene. In nucleotides, the CDR3 is TGCGCCAGCAGCTCTAGCGGGGACAACGTTGGGACCCAGTACTTC. Encoded protein: CASSSSGDNVGTQYF.

This chain's CDR3 is CASSSRGNTEAFF. The CDR3 coding sequence is TGTGCCAGCAGTTCGCGCGGGAACACTGAAGCTTTCTTT. This chain links TRBV6-2 or TRBV6-3 with TRBJ1-1; D call uncertain. Germline V gene lookup returns CDR1 MNHEY and CDR2 SVGEGT. With 4 bases removed from V and 1 base from J, the gap between germline ends came to 7 bases. The CDR3 has 13 residues.

This clone has more than one count but fewer than ten. The genes are TRBV6-2 or TRBV6-3 and TRBJ2-1; D is unresolved. Trimming left V 0 bases short and J 5 bases short, with 11 bases between. Germline V lookup: CDR1 MNHEY, CDR2 SVGEGT. The CDR3 is 15 amino acids. The CDR3 region has the DNA TGTGCCAGCAGTTACTCCACAGATACAAACAATGAGCAGTTCTTC. This encodes CASSYSTDTNNEQFF.

This chain uses TRBV7-9 with TRBJ1-3; D remains unclear. V was shortened by 4 bases and J by 0 bases, with 13 bases between the two germline ends. The CDR3 totals 16 residues. The germline CDR1 and CDR2 sequences are SEHNR and FQNEAQ (reference sequence). The CDR3 region is CASSSLPMSSGNTIYF. In nucleotides, the CDR3 is TGTGCCAGCAGCTCCCTCCCGATGAGCTCTGGAAACACCATATATTTT.

The V gene is TRBV18, the J gene TRBJ2-2, with 7 bases lining up with TRBD2. CDR1 is KGHSH, CDR2 LQKENI, per germline. V gave up 6 bases and J gave up 4 bases; unmatched junction bases: 5. CDR3 length equals 14 residues. The CDR3 DNA is TGTGCCAGCTCCCCTTCGGGAGGCACCGGGGAGCTGTTTTTT. Protein product: CASSPSGGTGELFF.